This T cell receptor (beta chain) originates from a study of cytomegalovirus exposure and HLA in healthy donors. General study points: A missense DCLRE1C variant was associated with V- and J-gene trimming of TCR beta chains in a later analysis, and an independent cohort replicated the association. Presence/absence comparisons presumed near-even sequencing depth among donors.

The PCR made use of 60 Vbeta and 13 Jbeta primers. The repertoire was sequenced with immunoSEQ multiplex PCR; TCRdb's copy has only in-frame clones and lacks some. The table includes more than 95,000 clones, roughly 70% detected once. Of note for this clone: Its antigen remains unidentified.

This clonotype was sampled from a woman in her forties or fifties in good health and CMV-seropositive. Sequencing was performed on PBMCs.

The CDR3 sequence is CASSEGNSYGYTF. DNA for the CDR3: TGTGCCAGCAGTGAAGGAAACTCCTATGGCTACACCTTC. This sequence joins TRBV6-1 and TRBJ1-2; D uncertain. Germline lookup yields CDR1 MNHNS and CDR2 SASEGT. Trimming removed 1 base at V and 4 bases at J, with 7 bases between. This CDR3 comprises 13 residues.